These 3 T cell receptor beta chains share one sample of origin, sequenced in a study of blood T cell repertoires in COVID-19. Assay used: immunoSEQ multiplex PCR; TCRdb lists only in-frame clones, some missing. The sample carries 200,000 to 250,000 clones, 80% to 85% recorded once. The material sequenced was peripheral blood. These receptors all come from a woman older than 75 with COVID-19, enrolled during active disease.

V gene TRBV5-8 combines with J gene TRBJ2-7, with TRBD2 matching 9 bases. This CDR3 has 14 amino acids. V shed 4 bases, J shed 5 bases, and the junction held 7 bases outside the gene matches. Germline V gene lookup returns CDR1 SGHTS and CDR2 YDEGEE. The CDR3 loop reads CASSPLAGSNEQYF. The CDR3 coding sequence is TGTGCCAGCAGCCCCCTAGCGGGGTCGAACGAGCAGTACTTC.

The chain links TRBV3-1 (or the pseudogene TRBV3-2) to TRBJ1-1; D possibly corresponds to TRBD1 (6 bases). The CDR3 contains 15 residues. In germline, CDR1 is LGHDT, CDR2 YNNKEL (reference sequence). V lost 4 bases to trimming and J lost 4 bases, with 16 bases between them. The CDR3 region is CASSRKVRGGTEAFF. CDR3 sequence (DNA): TGTGCCAGCAGCCGAAAGGTCAGGGGTGGCACTGAAGCTTTCTTT.

The J gene is TRBJ2-2, the V gene TRBV18, with 11 bases fitting TRBD2. With 3 bases clipped from V and 1 base from J, the junction kept 1 base outside the gene matches. The V gene's germline CDR1 is KGHSH and CDR2 LQKENI. The CDR3 spans 16 residues. Here the CDR3 reads CASSPGLAVNTGELFF. The CDR3 nucleotides read TGTGCCAGCTCACCGGGACTAGCGGTGAACACCGGGGAGCTGTTTTTT.